One and the same sample provided the 27 T cell receptor beta chains below, sequenced in a study of post-analysis software for immune sequencing data. Built from TCR beta cDNA, the libraries had unique molecular identifiers in them. TCRdb re-derived calls from the PCR reads in MiXCR, one entry per CDR3 protein. Of hundreds of thousands of distinct CDR3 sequences detected, around 60% appear once; the ten largest clones hold approximately 11%. Their cognate antigens are unknown. Whole-study results and caveats: Relative to controls, patients had 4 or 5 TRBV segments at higher frequency, with TRBV5-6, TRBV5-1 and TRBV20-1 among these.

The sample taken for sequencing was blood. The receptors originated from a girl aged 2-15 years with multiple sclerosis.

The V call is TRBV29-1, the J call TRBJ1-1, with D maybe TRBD1 (5 bases). The CDR3 extends over 15 amino acids. Trimming stripped 4 bases from V and 7 bases from J, with 22 bases between. Germline V CDR1 and CDR2: SQVTM, ANQGSEA. The CDR3 sequence: CSVVRGTSGFSEAFF. For the CDR3, the DNA is TGCAGCGTTGTACGGGGGACGTCAGGGTTCAGTGAAGCTTTCTTT.

This chain joins TRBV12-3 or TRBV12-4 and TRBJ1-4; 10 bases fit TRBD1. V dropped 3 bases and J dropped 10; count of bases not matched to a gene: 5. This CDR3 comprises 14 residues. CDR3 bases: TGTGCCAGCAGTTTCAAGACAGGGGGCGGAAAACTGTTTTTT. This translates into CASSFKTGGGKLFF.

This clonotype was found a few times. The chain has TRBV20-1 and TRBJ2-5; 11 bases are shared with TRBD2. CDR3 length equals 16 residues. Germline trimming cut 1 base from V and 4 bases from J; bases unmatched to any gene: 8. In germline, CDR1 is DFQATT, CDR2 SNEGSKA (reference sequence). The DNA of the CDR3 is TGCAGTGCTAGAGGAGTAGCGGGGGGGCTTGGAGAGACCCAGTACTTC. This gives the protein CSARGVAGGLGETQYF.

The chain employs TRBV11-1 and TRBJ2-5; D ambiguous. CDR3 length equals 16 residues. Germline loops: CDR1 SGHAT, CDR2 FQDESV (reference sequence). The V end was cut by 5 bases, the J end by 0 bases, with 16 bases between. CDR3 amino acids: CASSPRRYSYQETQYF. CDR3 nucleotides: TGTGCCAGCAGCCCGAGACGCTACTCGTACCAAGAGACCCAGTACTTC.

The V and J genes are TRBV20-1 and TRBJ2-4; TRBD1 agrees at 11 bases. The CDR3 has 15 residues. Germline trimming cut 7 bases from V and 1 base from J; bases unmatched to any gene: 6. CDR1 and CDR2 (germline): DFQATT, SNEGSKA (reference sequence). CDR3 sequence (DNA): TGCAGTGTTCGGGGACAGGGGGATGCCAAAAACATTCAGTACTTC. It is translated as CSVRGQGDAKNIQYF.

The chain combines TRBV27 with TRBJ2-2, with 13 bases matching TRBD2. Germline lookup yields CDR1 MNHEY and CDR2 SMNVEV (reference sequence). With 8 bases clipped from V and 5 bases from J, the junction kept 8 bases outside the gene matches. CDR3 length: 16 amino acids. The CDR3 sequence is CASYSPGLAGTGELFF. The CDR3 coding sequence is TGTGCCAGCTATTCTCCGGGACTAGCGGGGACCGGGGAGCTGTTTTTT.

The J gene is TRBJ2-7, the V gene TRBV6-2 or TRBV6-3; D remains unclear. Trimming took 0 bases from V and 3 from J, leaving 9 bases between them. Germline CDR1 is MNHEY and CDR2 is SVGEGT. CDR3 length: 14 amino acids. CDR3 amino acids: CASSYSGRFYEQYF. For the CDR3, the DNA is TGTGCCAGCAGTTACTCGGGCAGATTCTACGAGCAGTACTTC.

The J gene is TRBJ2-7, the V gene TRBV20-1; 7 bases are shared with TRBD1. CDR3 length equals 13 residues. Germline CDR1 and CDR2: DFQATT and SNEGSKA (reference sequence). V was pared by 2 bases and J by 6 bases, with 7 bases of the junction left unmatched. CDR3 nucleotides: TGCAGTGCTAGATCCCCAGGGGGTGTCGAGCAGTACTTC. This gives the protein CSARSPGGVEQYF.

The genes are TRBV20-1 and TRBJ1-4; D call uncertain. This CDR3 is 16 amino acids long. V lost 2 bases and J lost 5, with 18 bases in between. The V gene's germline CDR1 is DFQATT and CDR2 SNEGSKA (reference sequence). Here the CDR3 DNA reads TGCAGTGCTAGATACGTGCTCGGGCGGACGAATGAAAAACTGTTTTTT. Translated: CSARYVLGRTNEKLFF.

The rearrangement uses TRBV6-2 or TRBV6-3 and TRBJ2-5; 7 bases map to TRBD2. The length of the CDR3 is 15 residues. The germline V gene has CDR1 MNHEY and CDR2 SVGEGT. Trimming removed 2 bases from V and 5 bases from J; junction bases left unmatched: 8. CDR3 sequence: CASSYTTSLFETQYF. CDR3 in DNA: TGTGCCAGCAGTTACACGACTAGCTTGTTCGAGACCCAGTACTTC.

The gene calls are TRBV13 and TRBJ2-7; D might be TRBD2 (5 bases). There are 14 residues in the CDR3. The germline V gene encodes CDR1 PRHDT and CDR2 FYEKMQ (reference sequence). Trimming stripped 5 bases from V and 2 bases from J, with 13 bases between. Here the CDR3 reads CASSPEDGTYEQYF. CDR3 nucleotide sequence: TGTGCCAGCAGCCCCGAGGACGGGACCTACGAGCAGTACTTC.

This chain uses TRBV24-1 with TRBJ2-3; 7 nucleotides match TRBD2. Germline CDR1 and CDR2: KGHDR and SFDVKD. The CDR3 length is 13 residues. V lost 10 bases, J lost 2 bases, and 5 bases stayed unmatched. The DNA for the CDR3 is TGTGCCACTCAGGGAGGGATCACAGATACGCAGTATTTT. It encodes CATQGGITDTQYF.

CDR3 DNA: TGTGCCAGCAGCCCAGACAGGGTCTTGAGGACAGATACGCAGTATTTT. Translated: CASSPDRVLRTDTQYF. This chain connects TRBV5-5 to TRBJ2-3, with TRBD1 matching 7 bases. Per germline, CDR1 SGHKS and CDR2 YYEKEE (reference sequence). The V and J ends lost 4 bases and 3 bases, in that order; junction bases with no gene match: 11. The CDR3 loop spans 16 amino acids.

This chain joins TRBV27 and TRBJ2-1; 9 bases line up with TRBD1. Per germline, CDR1 MNHEY and CDR2 SMNVEV (reference sequence). V dropped 6 bases and J dropped 3; count of bases not matched to a gene: 6. The CDR3 spans 15 residues. The DNA of the CDR3 is TGTGCCAGCAGCCCCGGGACAGGGTTCTACAATGAGCAGTTCTTC. Translated: CASSPGTGFYNEQFF.

This clonotype was detected a few times. The chain uses TRBV12-5 and TRBJ1-5; D remains ambiguous. Germline V gene data show CDR1 as LGHNT and CDR2 as FRNRAP. Trimming pared 0 bases from V and 7 bases from J, leaving 7 bases between. The CDR3 is 13 amino acids. The CDR3 DNA reads as TGTGCTAGTGGTTTGGTGGGAGGCCAGCCCCAGCATTTT. As protein: CASGLVGGQPQHF.

V and J are TRBV20-1 and TRBJ2-1; D is uncertain. The CDR3 runs 15 residues. Trimming took off 0 bases at V and 0 bases at J, with 9 bases between the two ends. Germline V gives CDR1 DFQATT, CDR2 SNEGSKA (reference sequence). In DNA, the CDR3 is TGCAGTGCTAGAGAGACCCATGACTCCTACAATGAGCAGTTCTTC. Residues: CSARETHDSYNEQFF.

This chain uses TRBV5-1 with TRBJ2-1; 10 bases line up with TRBD2. In germline, CDR1 is SGHRS, CDR2 YFSETQ. The CDR3 consists of 16 residues. After removal of 0 bases from V and 9 bases from J, the junction contained 9 bases not matched to a gene. The CDR3 sequence is CASSLASLAGVSEQFF. The CDR3 region has the DNA TGCGCCAGCAGCTTGGCCTCTCTAGCGGGAGTTAGTGAGCAGTTCTTC.

The chain uses TRBV4-3 and TRBJ2-1; D remains unclear. The germline gives CDR1 LGHNA, CDR2 YSLEER. The V end lost 2 bases, the J end lost 4 bases, and 12 bases lay between the germline ends. This CDR3 has 15 amino acids. Written as DNA, the CDR3 is TGCGCCAGCAGCCAAAGGGTAGTGGGTTACAATGAGCAGTTCTTC. Translation: CASSQRVVGYNEQFF.

This clonotype has only one observation. The chain uses TRBV7-3 and TRBJ2-7, with TRBD1 as a possible D gene (6 bases). Germline V gene lookup returns CDR1 SGHTA and CDR2 FQGTGA. The V gene lost 5 bases and the J gene lost 4 bases, with 12 bases spanning the gap. The CDR3 runs to 13 residues. The CDR3 sequence is CASSPLQGYEQYF. The CDR3 DNA reads as TGTGCCAGCAGCCCCCTACAGGGATACGAGCAGTACTTC.

The rearrangement links TRBV6-2 or TRBV6-3 to TRBJ1-5, with D possibly being TRBD1 (6 bases). Germline V gives CDR1 MNHEY, CDR2 SVGEGT. With 3 bases removed from V and 2 bases from J, the gap between germline ends came to 14 bases. The CDR3 has 16 amino acids. The CDR3 region has the DNA TGTGCCAGCAGTTATACAGGGCTTATGGGCAATCAGCCCCAGCATTTT. Its protein is CASSYTGLMGNQPQHF.

The genes are TRBV3-1 and TRBJ1-1, with a weak D call TRBD1 (6 bases). This CDR3 has 14 residues. Deletions cut 2 bases from V and 5 bases from J, with 12 bases between. CDR1 LGHDT and CDR2 YNNKEL come from the germline V gene (reference sequence). DNA for the CDR3: TGTGCCAGCAGCCAAAACAGGGATGGGACTGAAGCTTTCTTT. Its translation is CASSQNRDGTEAFF.

V usage is TRBV20-1 and J usage is TRBJ2-1, with 9 bases lining up with TRBD2. V shed 0 bases and J 8 bases; nucleotides not matched to a gene: 11. The germline V gene has CDR1 DFQATT and CDR2 SNEGSKA (reference sequence). There are 16 residues in the CDR3. CDR3 amino acids: CSARDLTAGGTDEQFF. The CDR3 DNA reads as TGCAGTGCTAGAGATCTCACGGCGGGAGGGACGGATGAGCAGTTCTTC.

A remark on this clonotype: The junction and the germline gene differ at one end; a read error may be behind it. The chain links TRBV12-3 or TRBV12-4 to TRBJ2-3; possible D gene TRBD1, 6 bases. CDR3 length equals 15 residues. The CDR3 protein is CASRLRTASTDMQYF. Here the CDR3 DNA reads TGTGCCAGCAGACTAAGGACAGCTAGCACAGATATGCAGTATTTT.

This clonotype appeared once. The CDR3 does not end in the conserved phenylalanine or tryptophan, so this is likely a read error. It is unclear where the CDR3 begins or ends on the DNA, so no DNA is shown, and the CDR3 is as TCRdb lists it. The chain has TRBV20-1 and TRBJ2-1; TRBD2 is the table's D call, not checked against the DNA. CDR1 and CDR2 from the germline V gene are DFQATT and SNEGSKA (reference sequence). Ends included, the CDR3 has 15 residues. The CDR3 here is CSAEPGLAGDNEQSV.

The CDR3 sequence: CASSLGRGFLSAYEQYF. In nucleotides, the CDR3 is TGTGCCAGCAGCTTAGGCCGGGGCTTCCTCTCGGCCTACGAGCAGTACTTC. This sequence joins TRBV7-2 and TRBJ2-7; D assignment may be TRBD1 or TRBD2 (5 bases each). This CDR3 is built from 17 residues. Germline V lookup: CDR1 SGHTA, CDR2 FQGNSA. V was trimmed by 1 base and J by 2 bases, leaving 18 bases between them.

This chain links TRBV6-5 with TRBJ2-1; TRBD2 matches 9 bases. CDR1 MNHEY and CDR2 SVGAGI come from the germline V gene. The ends lost 4 bases at V and 3 bases at J; junction bases unmatched: 10. The CDR3 loop spans 17 amino acids. In DNA, the CDR3 is TGTGCCAGCAGTTCCCTACTAGCGGGTCCTTTCTACAATGAGCAGTTCTTC. Translation: CASSSLLAGPFYNEQFF.

The rearrangement uses TRBV12-3 or TRBV12-4 and TRBJ2-7, with unresolved D. TRBJ2-5 explains the end of the DNA better; the J call may be wrong. The CDR3 contains 15 residues. Written as DNA, the CDR3 is TGTGCCAGCAGTTTAGAACAAGAAAAACAAGAGACCCAGTACTTC. This translates into CASSLEQEKQETQYF.